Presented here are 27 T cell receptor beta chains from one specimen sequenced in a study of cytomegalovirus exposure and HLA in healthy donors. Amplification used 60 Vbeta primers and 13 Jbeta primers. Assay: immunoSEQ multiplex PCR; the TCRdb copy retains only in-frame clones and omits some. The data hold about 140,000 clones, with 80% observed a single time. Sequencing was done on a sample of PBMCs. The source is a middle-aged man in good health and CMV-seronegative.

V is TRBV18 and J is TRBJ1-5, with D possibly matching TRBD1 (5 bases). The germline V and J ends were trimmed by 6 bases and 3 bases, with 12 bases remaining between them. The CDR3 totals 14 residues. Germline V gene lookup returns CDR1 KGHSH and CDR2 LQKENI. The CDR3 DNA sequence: TGTGCCAGCTCCCGCGACGGACACAATCAGCCCCAGCATTTT. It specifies CASSRDGHNQPQHF.

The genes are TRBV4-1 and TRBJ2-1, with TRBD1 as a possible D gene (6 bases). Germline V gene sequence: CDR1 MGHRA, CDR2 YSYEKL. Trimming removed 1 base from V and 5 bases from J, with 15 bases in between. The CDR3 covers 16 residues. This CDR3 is CASSQGFRQAHNEQFF. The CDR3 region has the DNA TGCGCCAGCAGCCAAGGTTTTCGACAGGCACACAATGAGCAGTTCTTC.

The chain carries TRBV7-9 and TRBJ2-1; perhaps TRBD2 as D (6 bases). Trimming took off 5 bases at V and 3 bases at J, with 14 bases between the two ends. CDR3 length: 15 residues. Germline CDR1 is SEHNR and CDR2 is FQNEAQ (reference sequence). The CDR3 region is CASSNREKGYNEQFF. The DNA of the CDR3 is TGTGCCAGCAGCAACCGGGAGAAGGGCTACAATGAGCAGTTCTTC. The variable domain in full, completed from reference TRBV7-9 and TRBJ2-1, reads DTGVSQNPRHKITKRGQNVTFRCDPISEHNRLYWYRQTLGQGPEFLTYFQNEAQLEKSRLLSDRFSAERPKGSFSTLEIQRTEQGDSAMYLCASSNREKGYNEQFFGPGTRLTVL.

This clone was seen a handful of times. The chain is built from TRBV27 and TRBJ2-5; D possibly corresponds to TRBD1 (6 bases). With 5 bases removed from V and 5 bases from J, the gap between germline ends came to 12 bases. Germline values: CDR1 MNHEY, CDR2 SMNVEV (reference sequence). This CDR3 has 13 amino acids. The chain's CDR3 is CASSRRRGETQYF. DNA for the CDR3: TGTGCCAGCAGTCGGCGTAGGGGGGAGACCCAGTACTTC.

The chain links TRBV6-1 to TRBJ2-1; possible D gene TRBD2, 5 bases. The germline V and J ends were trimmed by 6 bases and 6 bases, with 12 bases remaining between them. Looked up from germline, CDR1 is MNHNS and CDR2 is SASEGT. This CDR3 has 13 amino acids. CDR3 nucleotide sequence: TGTGCCAGCAGAGGAGGACGGGCCAATGAGCAGTTCTTC. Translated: CASRGGRANEQFF.

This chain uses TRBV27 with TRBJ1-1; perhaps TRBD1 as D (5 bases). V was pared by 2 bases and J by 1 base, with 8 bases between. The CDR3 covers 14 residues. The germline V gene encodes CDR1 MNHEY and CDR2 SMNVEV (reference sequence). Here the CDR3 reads CASSLQGKNTEAFF. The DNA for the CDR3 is TGTGCCAGCAGTTTACAGGGTAAGAACACTGAAGCTTTCTTT.

CDR3 sequence reads: CASSDRDGYGYTF. DNA for the CDR3: TGTGCCAGCAGCGACAGGGACGGCTATGGCTACACCTTC. The V call is TRBV7-8, the J call TRBJ1-2, with 7 positions matching TRBD1. V shed 5 bases, J shed 4 bases, and the junction held 4 bases outside the gene matches. The CDR3 contains 13 residues. Per germline, CDR1 SGHVS and CDR2 FQNEAQ. Full variable domain (outside the CDR3, taken from reference TRBV7-8 and TRBJ1-2): GAGVSQSPRYKVAKRGQDVALRCDPISGHVSLFWYQQALGQGPEFLTYFQNEAQLDKSGLPSDRFFAERPEGSVSTLKIQRTQQEDSAVYLCASSDRDGYGYTFGSGTRLTVV.

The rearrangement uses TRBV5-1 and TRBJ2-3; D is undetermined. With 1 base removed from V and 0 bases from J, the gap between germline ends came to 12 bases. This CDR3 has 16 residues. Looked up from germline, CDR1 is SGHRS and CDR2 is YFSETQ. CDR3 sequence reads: CASSLFPPGSTDTQYF. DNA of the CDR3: TGCGCCAGCAGCTTGTTTCCCCCAGGAAGCACAGATACGCAGTATTTT.

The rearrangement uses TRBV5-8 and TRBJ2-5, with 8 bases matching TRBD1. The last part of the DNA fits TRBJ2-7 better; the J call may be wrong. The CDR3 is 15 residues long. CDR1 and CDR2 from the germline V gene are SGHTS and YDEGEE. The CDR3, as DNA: TGTGCCAGCAGCTTGGGGCAGGGGGCTATGTACGAGCAGTACTTC. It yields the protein CASSLGQGAMYEQYF.

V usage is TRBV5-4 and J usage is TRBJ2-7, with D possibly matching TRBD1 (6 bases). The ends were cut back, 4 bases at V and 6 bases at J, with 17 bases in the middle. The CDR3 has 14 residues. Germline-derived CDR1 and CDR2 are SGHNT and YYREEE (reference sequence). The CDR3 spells CASSTSQQGAEQYF. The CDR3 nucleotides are TGTGCCAGCAGCACGTCTCAACAGGGTGCCGAGCAGTACTTC.

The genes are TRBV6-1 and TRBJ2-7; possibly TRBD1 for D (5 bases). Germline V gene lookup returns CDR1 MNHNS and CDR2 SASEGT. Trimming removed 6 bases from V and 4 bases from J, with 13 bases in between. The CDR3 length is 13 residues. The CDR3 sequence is CASSHNGQYEQYF. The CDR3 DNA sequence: TGTGCCAGCAGCCACAACGGACAATACGAGCAGTACTTC.

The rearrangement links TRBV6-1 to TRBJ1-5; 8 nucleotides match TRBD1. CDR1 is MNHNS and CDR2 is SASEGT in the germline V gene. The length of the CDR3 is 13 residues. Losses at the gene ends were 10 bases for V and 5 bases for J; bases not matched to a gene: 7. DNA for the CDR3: TGTGCCACCGAGGGACAGGTGGATCAGCCCCAGCATTTT. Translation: CATEGQVDQPQHF.

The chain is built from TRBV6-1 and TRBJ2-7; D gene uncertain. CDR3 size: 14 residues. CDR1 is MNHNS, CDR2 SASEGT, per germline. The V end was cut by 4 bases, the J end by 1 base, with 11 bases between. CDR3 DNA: TGTGCCAGCAGTGTCACACAGAATTCCTACGAGCAGTACTTC. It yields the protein CASSVTQNSYEQYF.

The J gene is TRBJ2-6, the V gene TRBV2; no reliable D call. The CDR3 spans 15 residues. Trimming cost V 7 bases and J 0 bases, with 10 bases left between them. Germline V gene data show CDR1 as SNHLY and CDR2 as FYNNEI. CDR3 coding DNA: TGTGCCAGCATCGTCCAGGACTCTGGGGCCAACGTCCTGACTTTC. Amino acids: CASIVQDSGANVLTF.

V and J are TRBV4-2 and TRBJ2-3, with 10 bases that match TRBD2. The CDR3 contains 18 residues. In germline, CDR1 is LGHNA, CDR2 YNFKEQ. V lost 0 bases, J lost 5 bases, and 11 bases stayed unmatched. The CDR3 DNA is TGTGCCAGCAGCCAAGAGAAGCGGGGGGGCGTAGCAGGAGATACGCAGTATTTT. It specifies CASSQEKRGGVAGDTQYF.

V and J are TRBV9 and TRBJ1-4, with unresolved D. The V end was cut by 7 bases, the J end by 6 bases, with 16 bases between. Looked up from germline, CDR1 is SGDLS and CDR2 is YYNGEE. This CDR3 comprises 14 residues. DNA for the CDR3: TGTGCCAGCTCCCCGGGAGGGAGGGATGAAAAACTGTTTTTT. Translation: CASSPGGRDEKLFF.

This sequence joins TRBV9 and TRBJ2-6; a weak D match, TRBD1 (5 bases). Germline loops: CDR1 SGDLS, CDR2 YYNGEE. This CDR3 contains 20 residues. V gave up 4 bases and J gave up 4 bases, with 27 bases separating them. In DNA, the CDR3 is TGTGCCAGCAGCCTGAGGAGAGTAACAGGTTTCAAAAGGGGGGCCAACGTCCTGACTTTC. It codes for CASSLRRVTGFKRGANVLTF.

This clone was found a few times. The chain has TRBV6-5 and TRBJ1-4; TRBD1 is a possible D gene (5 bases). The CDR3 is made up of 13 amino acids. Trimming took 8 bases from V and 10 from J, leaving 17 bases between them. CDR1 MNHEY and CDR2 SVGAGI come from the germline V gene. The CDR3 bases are TGTGCCAGCTCCATGGGGGGTGGAGGAAAACTGTTTTTT. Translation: CASSMGGGGKLFF.

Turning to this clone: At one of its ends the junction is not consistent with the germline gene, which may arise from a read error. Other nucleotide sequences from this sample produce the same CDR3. CDR3 in DNA: TGTGCCACCACCGACAGTCCGAACACAGGGGAGCTGTTTTTT. Amino acid sequence: CATTDSPNTGELFF. The chain joins TRBV5-4 to TRBJ2-2; TRBD1 might be the D (5 bases). CDR1 and CDR2 from the germline V gene are SGHNT and YYREEE (reference sequence). The length of the CDR3 is 14 residues.

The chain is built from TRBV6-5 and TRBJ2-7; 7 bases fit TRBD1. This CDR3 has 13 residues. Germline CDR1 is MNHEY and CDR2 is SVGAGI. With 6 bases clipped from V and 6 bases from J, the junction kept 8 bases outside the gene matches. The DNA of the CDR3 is TGTGCCAGCAGACGACAGGGTCCCGGCGAGCAGTACTTC. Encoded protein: CASRRQGPGEQYF.

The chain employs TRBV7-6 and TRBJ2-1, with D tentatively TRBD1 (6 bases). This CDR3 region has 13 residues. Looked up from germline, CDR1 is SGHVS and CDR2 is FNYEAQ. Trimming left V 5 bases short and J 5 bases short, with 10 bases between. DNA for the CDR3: TGTGCCAGCAGCGGCAGGGGCAACAATGAGCAGTTCTTC. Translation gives CASSGRGNNEQFF.

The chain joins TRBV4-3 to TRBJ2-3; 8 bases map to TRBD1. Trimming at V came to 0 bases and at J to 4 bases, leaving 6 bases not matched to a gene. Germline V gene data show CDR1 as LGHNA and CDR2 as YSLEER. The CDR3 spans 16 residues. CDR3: CASSQDSDRVSDTQYF. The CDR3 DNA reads TGCGCCAGCAGCCAAGATTCGGACAGGGTCTCAGATACGCAGTATTTT.

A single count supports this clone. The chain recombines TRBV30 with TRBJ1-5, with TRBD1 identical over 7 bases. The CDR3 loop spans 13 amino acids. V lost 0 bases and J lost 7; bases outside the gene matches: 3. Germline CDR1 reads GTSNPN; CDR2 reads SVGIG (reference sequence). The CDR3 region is CAWSVQGRQPQHF. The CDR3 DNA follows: TGTGCCTGGAGTGTACAGGGGAGGCAGCCCCAGCATTTT.

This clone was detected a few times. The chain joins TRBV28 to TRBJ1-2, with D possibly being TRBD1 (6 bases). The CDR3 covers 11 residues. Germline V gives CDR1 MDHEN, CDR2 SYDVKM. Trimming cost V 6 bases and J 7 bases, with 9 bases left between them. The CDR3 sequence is CASSTGFGYTF. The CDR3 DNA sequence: TGTGCCAGCAGCACAGGGTTTGGCTACACCTTC.

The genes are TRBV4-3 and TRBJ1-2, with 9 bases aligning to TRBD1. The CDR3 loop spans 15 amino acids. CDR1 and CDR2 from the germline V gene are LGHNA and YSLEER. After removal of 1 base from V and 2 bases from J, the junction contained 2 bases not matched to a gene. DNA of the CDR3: TGCGCCAGCAGCCAAGGGGACAGGGACAACTATGGCTACACCTTC. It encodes CASSQGDRDNYGYTF.

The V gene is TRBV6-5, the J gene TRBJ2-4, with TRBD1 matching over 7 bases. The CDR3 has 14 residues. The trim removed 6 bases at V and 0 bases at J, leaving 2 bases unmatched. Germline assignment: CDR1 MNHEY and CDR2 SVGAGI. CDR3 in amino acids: CASSRTGAKNIQYF. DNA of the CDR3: TGTGCCAGCAGCCGGACAGGAGCCAAAAACATTCAGTACTTC.

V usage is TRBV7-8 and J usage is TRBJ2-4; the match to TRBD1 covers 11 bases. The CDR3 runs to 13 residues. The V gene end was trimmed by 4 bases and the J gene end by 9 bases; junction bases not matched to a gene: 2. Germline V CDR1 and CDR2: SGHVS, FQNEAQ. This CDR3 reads CASSSGQGGIQYF. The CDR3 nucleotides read TGTGCCAGCAGCTCGGGACAGGGGGGCATTCAGTACTTC.